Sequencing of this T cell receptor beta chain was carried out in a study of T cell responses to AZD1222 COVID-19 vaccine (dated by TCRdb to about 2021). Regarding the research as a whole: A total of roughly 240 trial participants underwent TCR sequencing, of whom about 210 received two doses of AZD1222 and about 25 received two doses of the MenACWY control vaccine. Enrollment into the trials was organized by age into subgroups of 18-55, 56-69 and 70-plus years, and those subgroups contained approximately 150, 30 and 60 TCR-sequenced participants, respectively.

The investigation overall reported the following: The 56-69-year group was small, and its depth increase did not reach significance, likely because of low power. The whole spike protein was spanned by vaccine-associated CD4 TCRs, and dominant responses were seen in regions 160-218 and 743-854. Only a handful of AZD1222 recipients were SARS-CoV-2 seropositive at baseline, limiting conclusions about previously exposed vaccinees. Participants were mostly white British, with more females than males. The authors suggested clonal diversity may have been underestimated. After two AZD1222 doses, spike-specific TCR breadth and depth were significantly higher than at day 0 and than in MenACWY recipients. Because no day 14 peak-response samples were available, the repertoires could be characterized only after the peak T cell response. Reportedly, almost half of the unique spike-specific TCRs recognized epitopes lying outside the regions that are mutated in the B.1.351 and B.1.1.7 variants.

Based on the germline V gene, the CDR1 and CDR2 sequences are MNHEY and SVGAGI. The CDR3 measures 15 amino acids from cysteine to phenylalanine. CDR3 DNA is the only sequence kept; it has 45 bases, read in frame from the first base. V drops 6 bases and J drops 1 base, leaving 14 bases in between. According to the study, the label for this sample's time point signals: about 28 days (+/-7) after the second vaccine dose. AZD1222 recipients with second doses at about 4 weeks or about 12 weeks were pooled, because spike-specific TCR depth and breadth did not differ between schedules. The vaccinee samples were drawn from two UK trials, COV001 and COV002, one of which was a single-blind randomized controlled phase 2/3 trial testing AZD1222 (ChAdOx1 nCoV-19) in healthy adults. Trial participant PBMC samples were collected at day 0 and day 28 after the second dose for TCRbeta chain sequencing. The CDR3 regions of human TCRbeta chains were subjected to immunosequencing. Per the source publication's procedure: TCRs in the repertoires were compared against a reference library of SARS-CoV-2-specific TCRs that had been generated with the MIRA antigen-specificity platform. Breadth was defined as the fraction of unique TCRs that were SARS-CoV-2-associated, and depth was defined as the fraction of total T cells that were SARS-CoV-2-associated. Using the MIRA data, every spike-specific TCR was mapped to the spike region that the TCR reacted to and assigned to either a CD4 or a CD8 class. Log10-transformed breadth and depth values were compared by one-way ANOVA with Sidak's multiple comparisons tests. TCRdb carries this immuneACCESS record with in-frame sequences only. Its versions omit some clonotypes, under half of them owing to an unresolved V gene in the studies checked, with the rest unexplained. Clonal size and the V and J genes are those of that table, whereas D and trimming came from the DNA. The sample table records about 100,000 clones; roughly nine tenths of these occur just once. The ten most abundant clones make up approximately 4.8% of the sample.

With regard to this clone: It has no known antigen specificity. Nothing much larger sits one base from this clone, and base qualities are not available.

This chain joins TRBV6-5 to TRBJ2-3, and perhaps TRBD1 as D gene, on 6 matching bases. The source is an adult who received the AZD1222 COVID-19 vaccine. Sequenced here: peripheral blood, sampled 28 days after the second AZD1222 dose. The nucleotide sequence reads TGTGCCAGCAGGCCCCAGGGGACGGGCACAGATACGCAGTATTTT. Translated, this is CASRPQGTGTDTQYF.